This TCR beta chain was found in a study of post-analysis software for immune sequencing data. Libraries were made from TCR beta cDNA, and they carried unique molecular identifiers. One entry per CDR3 protein results from TCRdb running MiXCR on the PCR reads. The sample consists of roughly 670,000 distinct CDR3 sequences, approximately 59% of them appearing once. Germline V lookup: CDR1 SEHNR, CDR2 FQNEAQ (reference sequence). V lost 3 bases to trimming and J lost 3 bases; unmatched junction nucleotides: 8. The CDR3 consists of 16 residues. Study-wide results and caveats: Higher frequency in patients than in controls was seen for 5 or 6 TRBV segments, with TRBV5-6, TRBV5-1 and TRBV20-1 among them.

To note about this clonotype: The target antigen is unknown.

The V call is TRBV7-9, the J call TRBJ2-1; 7 positions match TRBD1. The sequenced sample was blood. The clonotype originates from a girl aged 2-10 years with multiple sclerosis. This CDR3 reads CASSFPGQRIYNEQFF. CDR3 in DNA: TGTGCCAGCAGCTTCCCGGGACAGAGGATCTACAATGAGCAGTTCTTC.